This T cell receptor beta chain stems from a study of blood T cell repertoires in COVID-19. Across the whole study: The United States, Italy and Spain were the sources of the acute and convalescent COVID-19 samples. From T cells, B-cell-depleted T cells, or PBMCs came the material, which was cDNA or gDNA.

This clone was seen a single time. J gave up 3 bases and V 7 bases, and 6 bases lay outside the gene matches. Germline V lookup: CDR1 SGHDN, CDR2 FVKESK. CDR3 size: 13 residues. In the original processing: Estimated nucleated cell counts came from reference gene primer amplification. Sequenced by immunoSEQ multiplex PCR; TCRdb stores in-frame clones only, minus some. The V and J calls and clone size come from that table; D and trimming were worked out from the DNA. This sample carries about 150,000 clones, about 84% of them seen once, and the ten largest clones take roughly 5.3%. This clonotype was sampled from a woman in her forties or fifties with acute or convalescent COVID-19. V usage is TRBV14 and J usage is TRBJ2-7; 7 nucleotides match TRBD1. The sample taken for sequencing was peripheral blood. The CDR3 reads CASTADRFYEQYF. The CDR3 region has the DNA TGTGCCAGCACCGCGGACAGGTTCTACGAGCAGTACTTC.